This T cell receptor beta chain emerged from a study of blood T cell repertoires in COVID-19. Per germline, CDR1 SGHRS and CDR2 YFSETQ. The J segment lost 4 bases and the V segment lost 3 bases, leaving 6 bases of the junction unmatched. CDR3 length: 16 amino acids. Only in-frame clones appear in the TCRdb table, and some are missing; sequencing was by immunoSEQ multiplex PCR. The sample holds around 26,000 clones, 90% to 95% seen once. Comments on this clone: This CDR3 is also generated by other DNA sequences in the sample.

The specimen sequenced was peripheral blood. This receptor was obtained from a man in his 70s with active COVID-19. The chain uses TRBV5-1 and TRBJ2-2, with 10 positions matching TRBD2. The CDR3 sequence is CASSSTSGAVTGELFF. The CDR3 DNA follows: TGCGCCAGCAGCTCCACTAGCGGGGCCGTCACCGGGGAGCTGTTTTTT.